This T cell receptor (beta chain) was sequenced for a study of blood T cell repertoires in COVID-19. In the study overall: The cDNA or gDNA used as material had been derived from T cells, B-cell-depleted T cells, or PBMCs.

Per the study methods: Reference gene primer amplification in the assay estimated nucleated cell counts. TCRdb keeps only in-frame clones here, not all; method: immunoSEQ multiplex PCR. The V and J calls and clone size were taken over from that table, and D and trimming were inferred from the DNA. The sample records about 89,000 clones, 70% to 90% being singletons. The germline V and J ends were trimmed by 0 bases and 4 bases, with 10 bases remaining between them. This CDR3 region has 14 residues. Germline assignment: CDR1 SGHRS and CDR2 YFSETQ. This sequence joins TRBV5-1 and TRBJ1-1; D might be TRBD1 (6 bases). The receptor's source is a man aged 55-75 years with acute or convalescent COVID-19. Sequenced sample: peripheral blood. The CDR3 loop is CASSLGATGTEAFF. The DNA of the CDR3 is TGCGCCAGCAGCTTGGGAGCGACAGGCACTGAAGCTTTCTTT. Full variable domain (remainder filled in from reference TRBV5-1 and TRBJ1-1): KAGVTQTPRYLIKTRGQQVTLSCSPISGHRSVSWYQQTPGQGLQFLFEYFSETQRNKGNFPGRFSGRQFSNSRSEMNVSTLELGDSALYLCASSLGATGTEAFFGQGTRLTVV.